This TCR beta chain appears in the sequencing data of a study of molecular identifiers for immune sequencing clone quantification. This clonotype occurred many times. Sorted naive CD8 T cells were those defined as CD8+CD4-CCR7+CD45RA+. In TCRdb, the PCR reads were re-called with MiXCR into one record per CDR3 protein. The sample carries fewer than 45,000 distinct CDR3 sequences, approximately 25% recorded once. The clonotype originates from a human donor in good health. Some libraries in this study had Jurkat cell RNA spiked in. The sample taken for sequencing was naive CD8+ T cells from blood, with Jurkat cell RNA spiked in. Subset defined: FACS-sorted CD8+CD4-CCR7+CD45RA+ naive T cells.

The CDR3 nucleotides read TGTGCCAGCACCGAGGGACAGGGGGACACCGGGGAGCTGTTTTTT. This codes for CASTEGQGDTGELFF. The chain is built from TRBV12-3 or TRBV12-4 and TRBJ2-2; 11 nucleotides align to TRBD1. J lost 3 bases, V lost 7 bases, and 4 bases had no gene match. The CDR3 is 15 amino acids.